This TCR beta chain was sequenced for a study of blood T cell repertoires in COVID-19. Looking at the study overall: Whether acute or convalescent, the COVID-19 samples came from the United States, Italy and Spain. The analysed material was cDNA or gDNA that came from T cells, B-cell-depleted T cells, or PBMCs.

The CDR3 covers 15 residues. Per germline, CDR1 SGHNT and CDR2 YYREEE (reference sequence). With 5 bases clipped from V and 2 bases from J, the junction kept 7 bases outside the gene matches. Study processing details: Researchers report that nucleated cell counts were estimated from reference gene primer amplification. Sequencing used immunoSEQ multiplex PCR; TCRdb keeps in-frame clones, though not all of them. From that table come the V and J calls and clone size; the DNA was used to work out D and trimming. The sample lists about 150,000 clones, 78% occurring once. The chain recombines TRBV5-4 with TRBJ1-2; 9 bases fit TRBD1. Sequences were obtained from peripheral blood. This clonotype was obtained from a man in his sixties who had recovered from COVID-19. CDR3 residues: CASSLPGTGNYGYTF. In nucleotides, the CDR3 is TGTGCCAGCAGTTTGCCCGGGACAGGGAACTATGGCTACACCTTC.